Here is one T cell receptor beta chain with its context. Clones were sequenced by immunoSEQ multiplex PCR, and TCRdb holds only the in-frame ones, with some missing. Of 30,000 to 40,000 clones listed, 70% to 90% are singletons. FACS sorted CD4+ or CD8+ T cells into CD45RA+ naive and CD45RO+ memory. The entry originates in a study of regulatory dendritic cells for organ transplantation. Germline V gives CDR1 MGHDK, CDR2 SYGVNS. The CDR3 runs 18 residues. Unmatched junction bases numbered 12, after V lost 2 bases and J lost 6 bases. Source material: naive CD4+ T cells from blood. Subset here: CD45RA+ naive T cells. The TCR comes from a human donor in good health. The V and J genes are TRBV25-1 and TRBJ2-3; TRBD2 matches 12 bases. In DNA, the CDR3 is TGTGCCAGCAGTGAAGAGGCTAGCGGGAGGGGCCCCCGTGATACGCAGTATTTT. This encodes CASSEEASGRGPRDTQYF.